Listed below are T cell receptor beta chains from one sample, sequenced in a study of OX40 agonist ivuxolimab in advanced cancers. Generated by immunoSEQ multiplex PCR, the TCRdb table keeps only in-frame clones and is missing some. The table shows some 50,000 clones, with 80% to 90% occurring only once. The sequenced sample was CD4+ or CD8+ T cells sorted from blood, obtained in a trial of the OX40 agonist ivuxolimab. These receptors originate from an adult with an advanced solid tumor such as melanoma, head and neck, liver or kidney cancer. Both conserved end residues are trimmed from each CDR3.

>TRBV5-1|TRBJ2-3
ASGMGGLSDTQY
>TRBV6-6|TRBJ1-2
ATRPETGSYGYT
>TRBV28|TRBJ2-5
ASSKRTSGVKETQY
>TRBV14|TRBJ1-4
ASSQGPDWINEKLF
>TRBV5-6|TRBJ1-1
ASSLGRVYTEAF
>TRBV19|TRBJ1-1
ASTPGTGGSFGEAF
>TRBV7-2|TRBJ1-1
ASSTAIQGAEAF
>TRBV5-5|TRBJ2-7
ASSLQGGTYEQY
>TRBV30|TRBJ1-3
AWSTQGGSSGNTIY
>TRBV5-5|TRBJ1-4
ASSPGLATNEKLF
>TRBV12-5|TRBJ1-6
ASALVTGVNSPLH
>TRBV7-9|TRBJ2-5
ASSLRLQETQY
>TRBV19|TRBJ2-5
ASSLGLAGAQETQY
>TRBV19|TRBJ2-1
ASSIDLWTSGNNEQF
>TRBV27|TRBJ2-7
ASSLIGLPGSYEQY
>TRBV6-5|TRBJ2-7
ASSYVDRVGEQY
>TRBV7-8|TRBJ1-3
ASSRKDRPPISGNTIY
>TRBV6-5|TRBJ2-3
ASSSPASTDTQY
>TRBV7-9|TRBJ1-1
ASSPGEAKNTEAF
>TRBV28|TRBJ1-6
ASSLKTGVGSPLH
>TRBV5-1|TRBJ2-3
ASSLVGQGAPTDTQY
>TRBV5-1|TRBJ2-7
ASSFPGPGQY
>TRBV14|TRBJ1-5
ASSQEIGDRIREDSNQPQH
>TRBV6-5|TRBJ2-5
ASIREGGPY
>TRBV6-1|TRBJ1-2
ASGGGRLGFGYT
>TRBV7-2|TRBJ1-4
ASSPTGLPNEKLF
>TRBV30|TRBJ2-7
AWSVGGGGSYEQY